This T cell receptor (beta chain) was retrieved from a study of shared clonotypes between healthy human individuals. CDR3 size: 15 residues. With regard to this clone: Its antigen is not known.

Profiled with immunoSEQ multiplex PCR; TCRdb holds only in-frame clones, not every one. The sample lists over 2 million clones, roughly 90% occurring once. Study outcomes and limitations: In contrast to clonotypes shared by all four donors, non-shared clonotypes had lower generation probabilities.

The TCR sequence derives from a man aged 18 to 35 in good health. Some clones in this sample may be carry-over from other donors' samples. The chain links TRBV21-1 to TRBJ2-5; the D call TRBD1 from the table was never checked on the DNA. TRBV21-1 is a recognized pseudogene. Source material: naive CD4+ T cells from PBMCs. The subset here: CD45RA+ positively selected. In DNA form, the CDR3 reads TGTGCCAGCATTGCAGGACAGGGGAAGGCAGAGACCCAGTACTTC. Translating gives CASIAGQGKAETQYF.